This entry is about one T cell receptor (beta chain). Its antigen is not identified. A junction boundary mismatches the germline segment, possibly from a read error. TCRdb analysed the 5' RACE reads with MiXCR anew, one entry per CDR3 protein. The sample includes some 630,000 distinct CDR3 sequences, just over 7% of them seen just once. The data stem from a study of identical twins. Regarding the study as a whole: Conclusions were based on cross-sectional statistical analysis, without following the same donors. Memory repertoires lacked the insertion deficit that abundant cord blood beta clonotypes showed.

Everyone who gave samples was a healthy Caucasian. The germline V gene encodes CDR1 SNHLY and CDR2 FYNNEI. This CDR3 is built from 18 residues. In addition, the sample was reused for a study of yellow fever vaccine responses in identical twins.

The clonotype originates from a woman aged 18-29 years in good health. The J gene is TRBJ2-7, the V gene TRBV2, with TRBD2 matching 8 bases. The source material was PBMCs. CDR3 nucleotides: TGTGCCATCAGTTCCCCGAGGGTAGCGGGAACCGGATCCTACGAGCAGTACTTC. Translated: CAISSPRVAGTGSYEQYF.